The T cell receptor (beta chain) described here comes from a study of control samples from healthy donors and cancer patients. The CDR3 sequence is 15 residues long. Germline V gene data show CDR1 as MNHNS and CDR2 as SASEGT. Trimming took off 7 bases at V and 0 bases at J, with 14 bases between the two ends. Assay: immunoSEQ multiplex PCR; the TCRdb copy retains only in-frame clones and omits some. The data contain around 20,000 clones, around 89% of them seen just once; the ten biggest clones take up approximately 9.3%. The rearrangement joins TRBV6-1 to TRBJ2-3; D unresolved. The TCR comes from a woman aged 55-75 years with head and neck cancer. Sequenced sample: PBMCs. The CDR3 loop reads CASTFRPSSTDTQYF. CDR3 DNA sequence: TGTGCCAGCACCTTCCGGCCTTCTAGCACAGATACGCAGTATTTT.